This TCR beta chain was captured in a study of blood T cells in healthy people across ages. Healthy Caucasian individuals from Russia aged about 6 to 90 served as donors. A J-beta primer mix and a sample-barcoded 5' primer were used in a second PCR of roughly 6 to 12 cycles. Researchers report that each sample yielded at least 3 million CDR3-containing paired-end reads. TCRdb called the 5' RACE reads again in MiXCR, with one record for every CDR3 protein. The table lists roughly 1,500,000 distinct CDR3 sequences, 42% of them singletons. This clonotype occurred a few times. Germline V lookup: CDR1 MNHEY, CDR2 SVGEGT. There are 13 residues in the CDR3. V lost 0 bases and J lost 10, with 10 bases in between.

The receptor was derived from a woman between 18 and 29 years old in good health. The sample was blood. The chain recombines TRBV6-2 or TRBV6-3 with TRBJ2-1; D is ambiguous. The CDR3 is CASSYSRSWEQFF. The CDR3 nucleotides are TGTGCCAGCAGTTACTCGAGGTCTTGGGAGCAGTTCTTC.